The clone carrying this T cell receptor beta chain turned up a few times. The sample is drawn from a study of control samples from healthy donors and cancer patients. Germline V gene data show CDR1 as MNHNY and CDR2 as SVGAGI (reference sequence). This CDR3 has 12 amino acids. The germline V and J ends were trimmed by 2 bases and 4 bases, with 2 bases remaining between them. Using immunoSEQ multiplex PCR, the repertoire was profiled, and TCRdb retains in-frame clones only, with some absent. The table lists tens of thousands of clones, about 93% of them singletons. Sequencing used PBMCs. This sequence was found in a woman aged 45-60 years with head and neck cancer. The chain recombines TRBV6-6 with TRBJ2-2; D unresolved. The CDR3 region has the DNA TGTGCCAGCAGTTACCGCACCGGGGAGCTGTTTTTT. Protein: CASSYRTGELFF.